This T cell receptor (beta chain) is from a study of blood T cells in healthy people across ages. Study-wide points: Roughly linear age-related decline in beta diversity appeared, significant by age around 40. Donor CMV infection status was unknown, possibly confounding age-related changes in expanded clonotypes.

Details on this clonotype: Its matching antigen is unknown.

CDR1 LNHDA and CDR2 SQIVND come from the germline V gene (reference sequence). Trimming shortened V by 1 base and J by 1 base, and 15 bases separated the two germline ends. The CDR3 extends over 17 amino acids. A second about 6 to 12 cycle PCR used barcoded and J-beta primers. TCRdb re-analysed the 5' RACE reads in MiXCR, keeping a single row per CDR3 protein. The sample records some 880,000 distinct CDR3 sequences, around 36% being singletons. The source of this sequence is a man aged 18-30 years in good health. The rearrangement joins TRBV19 to TRBJ2-3; D may be TRBD1 (6 bases). Sequences were obtained from blood. CDR3 sequence: CASSIASGGHRTDTQYF. The CDR3 bases are TGTGCCAGTAGTATAGCGAGTGGGGGACATCGCACAGATACGCAGTATTTT.